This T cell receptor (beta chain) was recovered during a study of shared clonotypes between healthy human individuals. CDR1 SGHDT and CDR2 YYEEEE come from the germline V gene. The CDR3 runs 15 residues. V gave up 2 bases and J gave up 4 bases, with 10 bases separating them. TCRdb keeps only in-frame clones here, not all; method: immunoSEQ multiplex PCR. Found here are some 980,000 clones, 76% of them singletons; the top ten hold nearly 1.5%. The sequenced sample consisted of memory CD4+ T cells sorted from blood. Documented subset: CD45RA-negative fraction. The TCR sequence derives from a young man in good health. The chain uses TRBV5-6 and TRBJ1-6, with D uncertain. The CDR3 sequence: CASSLTQNYNSPLHF. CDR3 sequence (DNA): TGTGCCAGCAGCTTAACACAAAATTATAATTCACCCCTCCACTTT.